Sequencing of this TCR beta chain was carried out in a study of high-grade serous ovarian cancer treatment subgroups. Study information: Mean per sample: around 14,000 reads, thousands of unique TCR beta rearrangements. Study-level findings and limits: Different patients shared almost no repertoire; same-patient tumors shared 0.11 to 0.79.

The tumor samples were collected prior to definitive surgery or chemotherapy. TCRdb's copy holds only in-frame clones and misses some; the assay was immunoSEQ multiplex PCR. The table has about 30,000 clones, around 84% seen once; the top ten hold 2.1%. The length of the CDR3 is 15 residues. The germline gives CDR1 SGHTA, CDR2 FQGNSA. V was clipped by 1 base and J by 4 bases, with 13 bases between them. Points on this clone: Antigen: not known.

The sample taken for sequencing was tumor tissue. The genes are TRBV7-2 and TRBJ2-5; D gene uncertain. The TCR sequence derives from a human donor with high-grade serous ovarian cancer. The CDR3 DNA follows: TGTGCCAGCAGCTTAGGATTAGGCGTAGGAGAGACCCAGTACTTC. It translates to CASSLGLGVGETQYF.